This T cell receptor beta chain was captured by sequencing in a study of T cells in tuberculosis. V shed 2 bases and J 9 bases; nucleotides not matched to a gene: 8. The CDR3 length is 14 residues. Germline assignment: CDR1 MNHEY and CDR2 SMNVEV (reference sequence). Sequencing was performed with immunoSEQ multiplex PCR; in TCRdb, only in-frame clones are kept and a portion is missing. Seen here are 60,000 or so clones, around 81% observed once, and the top ten hold more than 10%. After thawing and overnight rest, PBMC were stained with GMM-loaded CD1B tetramer, viability dye and anti-CD3 for sorting. The CD1B tetramers carried C32 glucose monomycolate purified from Rhodococcus equi.

Sequencing was done on a sample of CD1b-GMM tetramer-negative cells sorted from PBMCs. The receptor comes from an adult woman with latent tuberculosis. The chain carries TRBV27 and TRBJ2-5; TRBD1 matches at 8 bases. Written as DNA, the CDR3 is TGTGCCAGCAGTTTACAGGGGGCATTAGTTCCCCAGTACTTC. It specifies CASSLQGALVPQYF.